Included here is one T cell receptor (beta chain) sequence, with context. What it binds is not known. With 0 bases clipped from V and 4 bases from J, the junction kept 2 bases outside the gene matches. The CDR3 runs 15 residues. The germline CDR1 and CDR2 sequences are MNHEY and SVGAGI. This sample stems from a study of siplizumab effects on memory and regulatory T cells. A few pairs of donors had their unstimulated naive, memory, effector memory and TEMRA subsets sequenced. Assayed TCR templates numbered roughly 10^5 for each sample. Profiling relied on immunoSEQ multiplex PCR, and the TCRdb table lists in-frame clones only, not all of them. The sample includes 50,000 to 60,000 clones, roughly 90% of them seen just once. Overall study findings and caveats: Roughly 75-97% of proliferating clones (CD4+ or CD8+) could not be assigned a naive or memory phenotype. Naive T cells apparently outstripped memory cells in diversity and seemed major alloresponse contributors.

J is TRBJ2-1 and V is TRBV6-5; 8 positions agree with TRBD2. This clonotype was sampled from a human donor in good health. Sequencing was carried out using naive CD8+ T cells sorted from blood. In nucleotides, the CDR3 is TGTGCCAGCAGTTACTCGGCTAGCGGGTACAATGAGCAGTTCTTC. Translating gives CASSYSASGYNEQFF.